Listed below are T cell receptor beta chains from one sample, sequenced in a study of shared clonotypes between healthy human individuals. Profiled with immunoSEQ multiplex PCR; TCRdb holds only in-frame clones, not every one. The table lists under 2,500,000 clones, under 97% of them singletons. The specimen was naive CD4+ T cells sorted from blood. Receptors were obtained from a man in his late teens or twenties in good health. Each CDR3 is given with its conserved first and last residue. Each record gives: clone size, J gene, V gene, CDR3 length, D gene, CDR3 protein, CDR3 DNA. The D gene is left open where the match is weak. A clone size is listed for some rows: how often the clone was seen (once, few, many), or a class if it is expanded.

size: -; J: TRBJ2-2; V: TRBV10-3; length: 15; D: -; CDR3: CAISAGQTNTGELFF; DNA: TGTGCCATCAGTGCGGGACAAACGAACACCGGGGAGCTGTTTTTT
size: once; J: TRBJ2-4; V: TRBV2; length: 16; D: -; CDR3: CASRTHAWDGKNIQYF; DNA: TGTGCCAGCAGAACACACGCCTGGGATGGCAAAAACATTCAGTACTTC
size: -; J: TRBJ2-7; V: TRBV27; length: 14; D: -; CDR3: CASSYRDSGYEQYF; DNA: TGTGCCAGCAGTTACAGAGATTCGGGCTACGAGCAGTACTTC
size: once; J: TRBJ1-2; V: TRBV5-6; length: 17; D: TRBD1; CDR3: CASSLGPQGAVNYGYTF; DNA: TGTGCCAGCAGCTTGGGTCCCCAGGGGGCTGTGAACTATGGCTACACCTTC
size: -; J: TRBJ2-3; V: TRBV10-3; length: 13; D: -; CDR3: CAITGGVGDTQYF; DNA: TGTGCCATCACAGGAGGGGTAGGAGATACGCAGTATTTT
size: -; J: TRBJ2-3; V: TRBV5-4; length: 14; D: -; CDR3: CASSFGTSTDTQYF; DNA: TGTGCCAGCAGCTTCGGGACTAGCACAGATACGCAGTATTTT
size: -; J: TRBJ2-2; V: TRBV7-3; length: 14; D: -; CDR3: CASSRQKNTGELFF; DNA: TGTGCCAGCAGCCGACAGAAGAACACCGGGGAGCTGTTTTTT
size: -; J: TRBJ2-6; V: TRBV6-5; length: 14; D: -; CDR3: CASTLLSGANVLTF; DNA: TGTGCCAGCACGCTGTTATCTGGGGCCAACGTCCTGACTTTC
size: -; J: TRBJ2-7; V: TRBV7-6; length: 15; D: -; CDR3: CASSLVGGGFYEQYF; DNA: TGTGCCAGCAGCTTGGTTGGTGGGGGTTTCTACGAGCAGTACTTC
size: -; J: TRBJ2-5; V: TRBV2; length: 13; D: TRBD2; CDR3: CCTSGGARKTQYF; DNA: TGCTGTACTAGCGGGGGGGCCCGGAAGACCCAGTACTTC
size: -; J: TRBJ1-2; V: TRBV4-1; length: 13; D: -; CDR3: CASSQIGNYGYTF; DNA: TGCGCCAGCAGCCAAATAGGTAACTATGGCTACACCTTC